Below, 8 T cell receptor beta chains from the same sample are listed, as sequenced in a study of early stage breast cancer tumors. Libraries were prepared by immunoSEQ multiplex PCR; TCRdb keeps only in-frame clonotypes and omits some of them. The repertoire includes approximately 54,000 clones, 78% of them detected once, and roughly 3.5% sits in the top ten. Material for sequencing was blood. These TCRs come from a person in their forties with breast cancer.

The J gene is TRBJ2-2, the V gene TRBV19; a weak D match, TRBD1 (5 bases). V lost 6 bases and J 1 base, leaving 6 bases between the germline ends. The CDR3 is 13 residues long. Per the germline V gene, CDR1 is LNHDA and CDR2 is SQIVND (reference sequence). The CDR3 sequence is CASRDRNTGELFF. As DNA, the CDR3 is TGTGCCAGTAGAGACAGGAACACCGGGGAGCTGTTTTTT.

CDR3 protein: CASSGGGPDQPQHF. The CDR3 DNA sequence: TGTGCCAGCAGTGGGGGAGGCCCTGATCAGCCCCAGCATTTT. The chain has TRBV6-5 and TRBJ1-5, with TRBD1 as a possible D gene (5 bases). The CDR3 runs to 14 residues. CDR1 and CDR2 from the germline V gene are MNHEY and SVGAGI. V shed 5 bases and J shed 5 bases, with 13 bases lying between them.

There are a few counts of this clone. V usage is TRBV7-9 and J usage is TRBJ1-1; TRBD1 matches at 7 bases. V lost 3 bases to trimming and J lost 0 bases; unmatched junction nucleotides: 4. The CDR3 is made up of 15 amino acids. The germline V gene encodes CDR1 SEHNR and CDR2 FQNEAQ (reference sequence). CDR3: CASSFGTVLNTEAFF. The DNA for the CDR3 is TGTGCCAGCAGCTTCGGGACAGTATTGAACACTGAAGCTTTCTTT.

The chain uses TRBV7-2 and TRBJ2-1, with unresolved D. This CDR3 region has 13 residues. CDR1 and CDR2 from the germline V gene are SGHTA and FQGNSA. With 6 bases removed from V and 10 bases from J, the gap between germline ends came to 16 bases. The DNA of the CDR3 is TGTGCCAGCAGGCCCGCAGCGTCACGGGAGCAGTTCTTC. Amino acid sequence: CASRPAASREQFF.

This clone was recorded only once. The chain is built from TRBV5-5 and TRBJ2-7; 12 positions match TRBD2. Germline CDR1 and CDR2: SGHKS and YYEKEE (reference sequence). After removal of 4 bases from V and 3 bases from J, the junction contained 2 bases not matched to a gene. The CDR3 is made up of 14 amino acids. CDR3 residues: CASSPGLAGYEQYF. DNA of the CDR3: TGTGCCAGCAGCCCGGGACTAGCGGGCTACGAGCAGTACTTC. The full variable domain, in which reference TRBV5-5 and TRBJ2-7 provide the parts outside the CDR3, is DAGVTQSPTHLIKTRGQQVTLRCSPISGHKSVSWYQQVLGQGPQFIFQYYEKEERGRGNFPDRFSARQFPNYSSELNVNALLLGDSALYLCASSPGLAGYEQYFGPGTRLTVT.

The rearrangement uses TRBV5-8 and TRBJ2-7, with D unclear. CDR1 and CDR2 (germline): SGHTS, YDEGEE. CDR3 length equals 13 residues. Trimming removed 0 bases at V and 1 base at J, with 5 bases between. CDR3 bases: TGTGCCAGCAGCTTGGACGGGTCCTACGAGCAGTACTTC. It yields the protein CASSLDGSYEQYF.

CDR3 DNA sequence: TGCGCCAGCAGCACTAGCGGGACCTACAATGAGCAGTTCTTC. Protein sequence: CASSTSGTYNEQFF. The chain carries TRBV10-2 and TRBJ2-1, with TRBD2 matching 10 bases. Germline V gene data show CDR1 as WSHSY and CDR2 as SAAADI. The CDR3 length is 14 residues. After removal of 6 bases from V and 2 bases from J, the junction contained 1 base not matched to a gene.

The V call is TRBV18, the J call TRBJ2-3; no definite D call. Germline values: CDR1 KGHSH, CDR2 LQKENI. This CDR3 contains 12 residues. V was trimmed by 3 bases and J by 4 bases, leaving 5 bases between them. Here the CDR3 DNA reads TGTGCCAGCTCACCGGAGCCAGATACGCAGTATTTT. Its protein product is CASSPEPDTQYF.